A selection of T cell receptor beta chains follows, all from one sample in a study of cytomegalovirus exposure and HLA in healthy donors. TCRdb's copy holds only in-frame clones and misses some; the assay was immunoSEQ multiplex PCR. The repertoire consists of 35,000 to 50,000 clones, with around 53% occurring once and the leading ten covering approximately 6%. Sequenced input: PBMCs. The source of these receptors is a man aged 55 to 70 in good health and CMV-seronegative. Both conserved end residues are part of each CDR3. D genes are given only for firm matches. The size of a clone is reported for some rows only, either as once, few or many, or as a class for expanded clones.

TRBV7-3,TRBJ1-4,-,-,CASSQSPNEKLFF,TGTGCCAGCAGCCAAAGCCCCAATGAAAAACTGTTTTTT
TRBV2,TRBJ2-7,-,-,CASHRDYEQYF,TGTGCCAGCCACAGGGACTACGAGCAGTACTTC
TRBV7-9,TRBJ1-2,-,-,CASSLGEQAFNGYTF,TGTGCCAGCAGCTTAGGGGAACAGGCCTTTAATGGCTACACCTTC
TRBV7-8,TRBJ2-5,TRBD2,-,CASSSPTSGRAKETQYF,TGTGCCAGCAGCTCCCCGACTAGCGGGAGGGCGAAAGAGACCCAGTACTTC
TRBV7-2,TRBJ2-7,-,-,CASSLLLRVTEQYF,TGTGCCAGCAGCTTACTATTACGGGTCACCGAGCAGTACTTC
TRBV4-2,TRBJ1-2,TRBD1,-,CASKTGTGASANYGYTF,TGTGCCAGCAAAACCGGGACAGGGGCTTCAGCTAACTATGGCTACACCTTC
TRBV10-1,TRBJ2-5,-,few,CASSESGPRGTQYF,TGCGCCAGCAGTGAGTCGGGTCCCCGGGGGACCCAGTACTTC
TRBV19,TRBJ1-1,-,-,CASSIVLHSEAFF,TGTGCCAGTAGTATAGTTCTCCACTCTGAAGCTTTCTTT
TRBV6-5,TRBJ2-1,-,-,CASSYLTREYNEQFF,TGTGCCAGCAGTTATTTGACCCGGGAGTACAATGAGCAGTTCTTC
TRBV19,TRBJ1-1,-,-,CASSSGLNTEAFF,TGTGCCAGTAGTTCAGGATTGAACACTGAAGCTTTCTTT
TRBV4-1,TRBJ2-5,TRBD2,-,CASSRTSVNQETQYF,TGCGCCAGCAGCAGGACTAGCGTAAACCAAGAGACCCAGTACTTC
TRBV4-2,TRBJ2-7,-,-,CASSQVIGGDYEQYF,TGTGCCAGCAGCCAAGTCATCGGAGGAGACTACGAGCAGTACTTC
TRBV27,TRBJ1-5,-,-,CASPWRQPQHF,TGTGCCAGCCCCTGGCGGCAGCCCCAGCATTTT
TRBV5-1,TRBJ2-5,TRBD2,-,CASSLAPGGETQYF,TGCGCCAGCAGCTTGGCCCCGGGGGGAGAGACCCAGTACTTC
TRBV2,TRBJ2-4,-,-,CASSLTDKVAKNIQYF,TGTGCCAGCAGTTTGACAGACAAGGTAGCCAAAAACATTCAGTACTTC
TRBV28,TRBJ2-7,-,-,CASRYNSYEQYF,TGTGCCAGCCGATACAACTCCTACGAGCAGTACTTC
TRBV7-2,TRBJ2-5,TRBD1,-,CASRLTGGKETQYF,TGTGCCAGCAGACTAACAGGGGGCAAAGAGACCCAGTACTTC
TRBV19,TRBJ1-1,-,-,CASSTDSWAEAFF,TGTGCCAGTAGTACCGACAGTTGGGCTGAAGCTTTCTTT
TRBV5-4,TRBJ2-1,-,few,CASSSYGDINEQFF,TGTGCCAGCAGCTCATACGGGGATATCAATGAGCAGTTCTTC
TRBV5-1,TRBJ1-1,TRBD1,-,CASSLDPGGGTEAFF,TGCGCCAGCAGCTTGGACCCAGGGGGCGGTACTGAAGCTTTCTTT
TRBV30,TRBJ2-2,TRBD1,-,CAWRRGTGVDGELFF,TGTGCCTGGAGGAGGGGGACAGGGGTGGACGGGGAGCTGTTTTTT
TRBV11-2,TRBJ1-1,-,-,CASSSQRGLGTEAFF,TGTGCCAGCAGCTCCCAGCGGGGGTTGGGGACTGAAGCTTTCTTT
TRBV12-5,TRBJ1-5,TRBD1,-,CASGSDRVDQPQHF,TGTGCTAGTGGGTCCGACAGGGTGGATCAGCCCCAGCATTTT
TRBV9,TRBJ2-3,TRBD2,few,CASSVGASGGDTQYF,TGTGCCAGCAGCGTAGGAGCTAGCGGGGGGGATACGCAGTATTTT
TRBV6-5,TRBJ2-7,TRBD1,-,CASSPGQGLNEQYF,TGTGCCAGCAGTCCGGGACAGGGTCTAAACGAGCAGTACTTC
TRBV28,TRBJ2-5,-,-,CASTGAEETQYF,TGTGCCAGCACAGGGGCGGAAGAGACCCAGTACTTC
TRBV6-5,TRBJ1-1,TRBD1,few,CASGRTGKNTEAFF,TGTGCCAGCGGGCGGACAGGGAAGAACACTGAAGCTTTCTTT
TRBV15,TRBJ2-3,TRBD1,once,CATSSRTGSTDTQYF,TGTGCCACCAGCTCCAGGACAGGTAGCACAGATACGCAGTATTTT
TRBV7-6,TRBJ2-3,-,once,CASSPGLSTDTQYF,TGTGCCAGCAGCCCAGGACTATCCACAGATACGCAGTATTTT
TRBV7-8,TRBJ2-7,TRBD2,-,CASSPYLTSGRYSYEQYF,TGTGCCAGCAGCCCGTACCTTACTAGCGGGAGGTACTCCTACGAGCAGTACTTC